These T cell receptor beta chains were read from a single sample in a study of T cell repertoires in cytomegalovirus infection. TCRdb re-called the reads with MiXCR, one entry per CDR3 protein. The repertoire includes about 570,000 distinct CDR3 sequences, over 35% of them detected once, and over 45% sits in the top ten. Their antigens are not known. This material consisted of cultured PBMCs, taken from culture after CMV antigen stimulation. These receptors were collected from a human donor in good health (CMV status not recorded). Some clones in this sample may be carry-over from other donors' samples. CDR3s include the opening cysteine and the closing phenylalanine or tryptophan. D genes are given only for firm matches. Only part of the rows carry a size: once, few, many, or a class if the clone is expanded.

CASARKVLTAEAFF	TGTGCCAGCGCTCGTAAGGTTCTTACTGCTGAAGCTTTCTTT	-	TRBV7-2	TRBJ1-1	few
CASSLVRRGLRVTNTEAFF	TGTGCCAGCAGCTTAGTACGCAGGGGCTTGCGGGTAACGAACACTGAAGCTTTCTTT	-	TRBV7-9	TRBJ1-1	-
CASSLTGGEPQHF	TGTGCCAGCAGCTTAACCGGTGGGGAGCCCCAGCATTTT	-	TRBV7-2	TRBJ1-5	many
CAIRDRGSVTDTQYF	TGTGCCATCCGTGACCGGGGATCCGTCACAGATACGCAGTATTTT	-	TRBV7-2	TRBJ2-3	-
CASSLDQGGRNRHEQFF	TGTGCCAGCAGCTTAGATCAGGGCGGGAGAAATAGACATGAGCAGTTCTTC	TRBD2	TRBV11-3	TRBJ2-1	few
CSARVAQSSYNEQFF	TGCAGTGCTAGAGTGGCCCAAAGCTCCTACAATGAGCAGTTCTTC	-	TRBV20-1	TRBJ2-1	-
CASSSPRQRLSPEAFF	TGTGCCAGCAGTTCTCCACGACAGCGGTTGTCCCCTGAAGCTTTCTTT	-	TRBV6-5	TRBJ1-1	once
CASSLLGEGGEAFF	TGTGCCAGCAGCTTATTAGGGGAGGGCGGTGAAGCTTTCTTT	-	TRBV7-6	TRBJ1-1	-
CASSRTGQAVGSNQPQHF	TGTGCCAGCAGCCGGACCGGACAGGCGGTTGGTAGCAATCAGCCCCAGCATTTT	TRBD1	TRBV6-2/TRBV6-3	TRBJ1-5	-
CASSPGTGLNEQYF	TGTGCCAGCAGCCCGGGGACAGGGTTGAACGAGCAGTACTTC	TRBD1	TRBV7-6	TRBJ2-7	-
CASSPLRGGLDTQYF	TGTGCCAGCAGCCCCTTGCGGGGGGGCCTAGATACGCAGTATTTT	TRBD2	TRBV7-2	TRBJ2-3	few
CASSRPRTGGTGELFF	TGTGCCAGCAGCCGGCCCCGGACAGGGGGGACCGGGGAGCTGTTTTTT	TRBD1	TRBV7-8	TRBJ2-2	-
CASSPNRHTDTQYF	TGTGCCAGCAGCCCGAACAGACACACAGATACGCAGTATTTT	-	TRBV7-2	TRBJ2-3	-
CASKELVTDTQYF	TGTGCCAGCAAAGAGTTGGTAACAGATACGCAGTATTTT	-	TRBV2	TRBJ2-3	few
CASSPDRGYEQYF	TGTGCCAGCAGCCCGGACAGGGGCTACGAGCAGTACTTC	TRBD1	TRBV7-8	TRBJ2-7	many
CARFAQGTEAFF	TGCGCCAGATTCGCCCAGGGTACTGAAGCTTTCTTT	-	TRBV4-3	TRBJ1-1	once
CASSSSLAGGASTQYF	TGCGCCAGCAGCTCGAGTCTAGCGGGAGGGGCGAGTACGCAGTATTTT	TRBD2	TRBV5-1	TRBJ2-3	-
CASSTRGQGATDTQYF	TGTGCCAGTAGTACCAGAGGACAGGGGGCAACGGATACGCAGTATTTT	TRBD1	TRBV19	TRBJ2-3	once
CASSPTSILTSGRPDTQYF	TGTGCCAGCAGCCCCACCTCTATTCTTACTAGCGGGAGGCCAGATACGCAGTATTTT	TRBD2	TRBV7-6	TRBJ2-3	-
CATQPGTGGGKDSGANVLTF	TGTGCCACGCAGCCCGGGACAGGGGGCGGAAAGGATTCTGGGGCCAACGTCCTGACTTTC	TRBD1	TRBV10-3	TRBJ2-6	-
CASSQPGRKTRKWTEAFF	TGCGCCAGCAGCCAACCTGGACGCAAGACCAGAAAGTGGACTGAAGCTTTCTTT	-	TRBV4-1	TRBJ1-1	few
CASSEVTDNQPQHF	TGTGCCAGCAGTGAAGTTACGGACAATCAGCCCCAGCATTTT	-	TRBV6-1	TRBJ1-5	-
CAISSFVGGGYTF	TGTGCCATCAGTTCATTCGTGGGGGGGGGCTACACCTTC	-	TRBV10-3	TRBJ1-2	once
CASSLWDRGTEAFF	TGTGCCAGCAGCTTATGGGACAGGGGCACTGAAGCTTTCTTT	TRBD1	TRBV7-9	TRBJ1-1	-
CAVYREGEQFF	TGTGCCGTGTACAGGGAGGGTGAGCAGTTCTTC	-	TRBV7-9	TRBJ2-1	-
CASSFLGTGSPSARETQYF	TGTGCCAGCAGTTTTTTGGGTACGGGTTCACCTTCAGCAAGAGAGACCCAGTACTTC	-	TRBV27	TRBJ2-5	-
CASSNVQGANPYGYTF	TGTGCCAGTAGTAACGTCCAGGGGGCGAACCCTTATGGCTACACCTTC	TRBD1	TRBV19	TRBJ1-2	-
CASGQASGAYNEQFF	TGTGCCAGCGGTCAGGCTAGCGGGGCCTACAATGAGCAGTTCTTC	TRBD2	TRBV12-3/TRBV12-4	TRBJ2-1	-
CASSQDLVLKETQYF	TGCGCCAGCAGCCAAGATCTAGTTCTAAAAGAGACCCAGTACTTC	-	TRBV4-3	TRBJ2-5	few
CASIGTNTEAFF	TGTGCCAGCATCGGGACAAACACTGAAGCTTTCTTT	-	TRBV28	TRBJ1-1	-
CASSLGGTGTKQYF	TGTGCCAGCAGCTTAGGGGGGACAGGTACGAAGCAGTACTTC	TRBD1	TRBV12-3/TRBV12-4	TRBJ2-7	-
CASNGLAGQETQYF	TGTGCCAGCAACGGACTAGCGGGGCAAGAGACCCAGTACTTC	TRBD2	TRBV2	TRBJ2-5	-
CASSSLGGAPPNTEAFF	TGTGCCAGCAGCTCCCTGGGGGGGGCTCCACCGAACACTGAAGCTTTCTTT	-	TRBV11-3	TRBJ1-1	few
CASSLVGGYTGELFF	TGTGCCAGCAGCTTAGTGGGGGGTTACACCGGGGAGCTGTTTTTT	-	TRBV7-8	TRBJ2-2	-